Below are 4 T cell receptor beta chains sequenced from a single sample in a study of T cell repertoires in cytomegalovirus infection (dated by TCRdb to about 2019). Sequencing was performed on an Illumina HiSeq 1500. The public reads were reprocessed in TCRdb via fastp at Q25 and MiXCR, keeping in-frame beta chains. Records with the same CDR3 protein are collapsed into one entry carrying the most frequent genes and DNA. This sample holds around 770,000 distinct CDR3 sequences; just under 30% were observed only once. The ten largest clones take up under 15% of the sample. The sample's treatment or condition label, decoded: in vitro stimulation with specific CMV peptide epitopes to enrich CMV-specific T cells. No antigen is known for these receptors. This material consisted of cultured CD8+ T cells from PBMCs, taken from culture after CMV antigen stimulation. These receptors originate from a human donor in good health (CMV status not recorded). Some clones in this sample may be carry-over from other donors' samples.

This chain uses TRBV2 with TRBJ2-2, with TRBD2 matching 11 bases. The CDR3 runs 20 residues. J was trimmed by 3 bases and V by 2 bases; bases with no gene match: 14. Germline CDR1 SNHLY, CDR2 FYNNEI. The CDR3 here is CASSETVGTSGLKDTGELFF. The DNA of the CDR3 is TGTGCCAGCAGTGAAACCGTCGGGACTAGCGGTTTAAAGGACACCGGGGAGCTGTTTTTT.

This clonotype showed up just a few times. The rearrangement joins TRBV12-3 or TRBV12-4 to TRBJ1-1; D gene ambiguous. CDR3 size: 13 residues. V gave up 4 bases and J gave up 4 bases, with 10 bases separating them. CDR3 nucleotides: TGTGCCAGCAGTTACCACCCCGGCACTGAAGCTTTCTTT. Translating it yields CASSYHPGTEAFF.

The genes are TRBV12-3 or TRBV12-4 and TRBJ1-1; D unresolved. Trimming removed 2 bases from V and 7 bases from J, with 11 bases in between. The CDR3 has 13 amino acids. The CDR3 DNA sequence: TGTGCCAGCAGTTTAATGTCTGGGGATGAAGCTTTCTTT. Its protein product is CASSLMSGDEAFF.

The chain has TRBV10-2 and TRBJ2-1; 7 bases align to TRBD1. Germline V gene lookup returns CDR1 WSHSY and CDR2 SAAADI. The CDR3 is 16 amino acids. The J segment lost 4 bases and the V segment lost 5 bases, leaving 11 bases of the junction unmatched. The CDR3 is CASSLLGDSLYNEQFF. CDR3 in DNA: TGCGCCAGCAGTCTCTTGGGGGACAGCCTATACAATGAGCAGTTCTTC.